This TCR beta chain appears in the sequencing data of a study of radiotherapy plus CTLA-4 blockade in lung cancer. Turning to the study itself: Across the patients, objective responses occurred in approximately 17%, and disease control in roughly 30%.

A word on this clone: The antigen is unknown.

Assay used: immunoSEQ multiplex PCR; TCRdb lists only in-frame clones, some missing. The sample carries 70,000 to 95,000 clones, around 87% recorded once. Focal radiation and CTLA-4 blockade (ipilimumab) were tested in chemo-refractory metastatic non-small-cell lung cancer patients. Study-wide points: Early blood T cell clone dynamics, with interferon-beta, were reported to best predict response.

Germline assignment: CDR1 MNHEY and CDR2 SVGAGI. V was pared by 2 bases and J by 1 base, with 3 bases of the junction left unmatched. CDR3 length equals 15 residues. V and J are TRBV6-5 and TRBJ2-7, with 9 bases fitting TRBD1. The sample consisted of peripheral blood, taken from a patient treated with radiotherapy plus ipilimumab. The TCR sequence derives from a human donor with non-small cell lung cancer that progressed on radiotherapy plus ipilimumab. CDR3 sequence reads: CASSYTGGASYEQYF. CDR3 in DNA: TGTGCCAGCAGTTACACAGGGGGCGCTTCCTACGAGCAGTACTTC.